The 5 T cell receptor beta chains below come from one sample, sequenced in a study of cytomegalovirus exposure and HLA in healthy donors. 60 Vbeta and 13 Jbeta primers were used in PCR. Clones were sequenced by immunoSEQ multiplex PCR, and TCRdb holds only the in-frame ones, with some missing. Among under 250,000 clones listed, 82% were seen once. The specimen was PBMCs. Source of these receptors: a man aged 35 to 55 in good health and CMV-seropositive.

The J gene is TRBJ2-3, the V gene TRBV10-3; 10 bases match TRBD2. The CDR3 is 16 residues long. V lost 1 base, J lost 6 bases, and 7 bases stayed unmatched. From germline, CDR1 is ENHRY and CDR2 SYGVKD. In DNA form, the CDR3 reads TGTGCCATCAGTGAGTGGAGCAGCGGGAGGGTCGATACGCAGTATTTT. This translates into CAISEWSSGRVDTQYF.

CDR3 sequence reads: CASSVRASGFTDTQYF. In nucleotides, the CDR3 is TGTGCCAGCAGCGTTCGGGCTAGCGGCTTCACAGATACGCAGTATTTT. This chain connects TRBV9 to TRBJ2-3, with 7 bases matching TRBD2. Trimming took 2 bases from V and 2 from J; bases not matched to a gene: 8. The CDR3 sequence is 16 residues long. Germline assignment: CDR1 SGDLS and CDR2 YYNGEE.

The rearrangement joins TRBV4-2 to TRBJ2-1; no clear D. Trimming took off 2 bases at V and 0 bases at J, with 11 bases between the two ends. The CDR3 consists of 16 residues. CDR1 and CDR2 from the germline V gene are LGHNA and YNFKEQ. The CDR3 region is CASSQYNSLSYNEQFF. DNA of the CDR3: TGTGCCAGCAGCCAATATAACAGCCTCTCCTACAATGAGCAGTTCTTC.

The chain recombines TRBV27 with TRBJ2-3, with TRBD2 matching over 8 bases. From germline, CDR1 is MNHEY and CDR2 SMNVEV (reference sequence). V was pared by 4 bases and J by 3 bases, with 9 bases of the junction left unmatched. This CDR3 has 16 residues. The CDR3 nucleotides are TGTGCCAGCAGTTACTCCGGGACTAGAAAGACAGATACGCAGTATTTT. Translation gives CASSYSGTRKTDTQYF.

The V gene is TRBV7-9, the J gene TRBJ2-1; 8 bases map to TRBD2. Unmatched junction bases numbered 7, after V lost 0 bases and J lost 6 bases. CDR1 SEHNR and CDR2 FQNEAQ come from the germline V gene (reference sequence). The CDR3 extends over 16 amino acids. The CDR3 protein is CASSLAGAGDANEQFF. The CDR3 coding sequence is TGTGCCAGCAGCTTAGCGGGAGCGGGAGATGCCAATGAGCAGTTCTTC.